This passage covers 15 T cell receptor beta chains from one sample sequenced in a study of blood T cell repertoires in COVID-19. TCRdb keeps only in-frame clones here, not all; method: immunoSEQ multiplex PCR. The sample lists some 500,000 clones, about 89% occurring once. Sequenced input: peripheral blood. The receptors come from a woman aged 45-60 years with COVID-19, enrolled during active disease.

The gene calls are TRBV6-5 and TRBJ2-7; TRBD1 aligns across 9 bases. Looked up from germline, CDR1 is MNHEY and CDR2 is SVGAGI. The CDR3 runs 14 residues. The J segment lost 5 bases and the V segment lost 5 bases, leaving 7 bases of the junction unmatched. For the CDR3, the DNA is TGTGCCAGCAGTCGAGGGGACAGGGTTCACGAGCAGTACTTC. Protein sequence: CASSRGDRVHEQYF.

This chain joins TRBV6-5 and TRBJ1-1; TRBD1 might be the D (5 bases). The CDR3 extends over 14 amino acids. Germline CDR1 MNHEY, CDR2 SVGAGI. V lost 7 bases and J lost 0, with 12 bases in between. The DNA of the CDR3 is TGTGCCAGCAACACAGGTGAACTGAACACTGAAGCTTTCTTT. Its translation is CASNTGELNTEAFF.

This chain links TRBV21-1 with TRBJ1-5; TRBD1, the D gene given by the table, was not confirmed from the DNA. TRBV21-1 is labeled a pseudogene. The CDR3 covers 15 residues. The DNA of the CDR3 is TGTGCCAGCAGCACTACAGGGGGCAGCAATCAGCCCCAGCATTTT. It is translated as CASSTTGGSNQPQHF.

The chain is built from TRBV5-1 and TRBJ1-2; D may be TRBD1 (6 bases). The germline V gene has CDR1 SGHRS and CDR2 YFSETQ. The CDR3 totals 13 residues. Trimming pared 5 bases from V and 2 bases from J, leaving 10 bases between. CDR3 amino acids: CASRVDRNYGYTF. CDR3 sequence (DNA): TGCGCCAGCAGGGTAGACAGGAACTATGGCTACACCTTC.

This chain links TRBV6-6 with TRBJ2-3, with 14 bases identical to TRBD2. Germline assignment: CDR1 MNHNY and CDR2 SVGAGI (reference sequence). The CDR3 consists of 16 residues. The V gene end was trimmed by 2 bases and the J gene end by 4 bases; junction bases not matched to a gene: 2. CDR3 residues: CASSYPTSGGADTQYF. CDR3 sequence (DNA): TGTGCCAGCAGTTACCCGACTAGCGGGGGGGCAGATACGCAGTATTTT.

The chain joins TRBV5-4 to TRBJ2-2; 12 nucleotides line up with TRBD2. Germline CDR1 reads SGHNT; CDR2 reads YYREEE (reference sequence). Trimming took 0 bases from V and 8 from J; bases not matched to a gene: 5. The CDR3 length is 16 residues. The CDR3 sequence: CASSLASGGGRGELFF. CDR3 in DNA: TGTGCCAGCAGCTTGGCTAGCGGGGGGGGCCGGGGGGAGCTGTTTTTT.

The V call is TRBV28, the J call TRBJ1-2; 9 positions agree with TRBD1. The ends lost 7 bases at V and 8 bases at J; junction bases unmatched: 11. Germline V gene sequence: CDR1 MDHEN, CDR2 SYDVKM. The CDR3 is 14 residues long. CDR3 in amino acids: CASTSPGQGRGYTF. CDR3 sequence (DNA): TGTGCCAGCACCTCACCGGGACAGGGCCGCGGCTACACCTTC.

The rearrangement links TRBV9 to TRBJ2-1; 7 nucleotides align to TRBD1. Germline V CDR1 and CDR2: SGDLS, YYNGEE. V was pared by 1 base and J by 4 bases, with 5 bases of the junction left unmatched. This CDR3 comprises 15 residues. CDR3 sequence (DNA): TGTGCCAGCAGCGTATCGGGGACAGATTACAATGAGCAGTTCTTC. Its protein product is CASSVSGTDYNEQFF.

A word on this clone: The DNA is left out, because the CDR3 cannot be placed on it with certainty; the CDR3 is given as TCRdb lists it. This sequence joins TRBV21-1 and TRBJ2-2; whether TRBD1, the table's D call, matches the DNA was not checked. TRBV21-1 corresponds to a pseudogene. The CDR3 contains 23 residues when both ends are counted. CDR3 residues: CASSKATLFGTGTVSRNTGELFF.

The chain couples TRBV25-1 to TRBJ1-1, with 10 bases lining up with TRBD1. This CDR3 comprises 15 residues. Unmatched junction bases numbered 6, after V lost 3 bases and J lost 5 bases. Germline CDR1 and CDR2: MGHDK and SYGVNS. The CDR3 DNA reads TGTGCCAGCAGTGACAGACAGGGGGCGGTTACTGAAGCTTTCTTT. It codes for CASSDRQGAVTEAFF.

The CDR3 nucleotides are TGTGCCAGCAGCGTAGGAGGGGGCGGATCTGAAGCTTTCTTT. This translates into CASSVGGGGSEAFF. The chain uses TRBV9 and TRBJ1-1, with 7 bases matching TRBD1. CDR3 length equals 14 residues. With 0 bases clipped from V and 6 bases from J, the junction kept 5 bases outside the gene matches. Germline V lookup: CDR1 SGDLS, CDR2 YYNGEE. Full variable domain (missing parts from reference TRBV9 and TRBJ1-1): DSGVTQTPKHLITATGQRVTLRCSPRSGDLSVYWYQQSLDQGLQFLIQYYNGEERAKGNILERFSAQQFPDLHSELNLSSLELGDSALYFCASSVGGGGSEAFFGQGTRLTVV.

The V gene is TRBV12-3 or TRBV12-4, the J gene TRBJ1-4; D gene uncertain. This CDR3 is 12 amino acids long. Trimming shortened V by 8 bases and J by 8 bases, and 12 bases separated the two germline ends. The CDR3 nucleotides read TGTGCCAGCGGTTGGGCCTTCGAAAAACTGTTTTTT. It codes for CASGWAFEKLFF.

J is TRBJ2-3 and V is TRBV19; 9 bases match TRBD2. V was pared by 3 bases and J by 4 bases, with 5 bases of the junction left unmatched. This CDR3 has 15 residues. Looked up from germline, CDR1 is LNHDA and CDR2 is SQIVND (reference sequence). The CDR3 is CASSIGTSFPDTQYF. In DNA, the CDR3 is TGTGCCAGTAGTATCGGGACTAGCTTCCCAGATACGCAGTATTTT.

The chain carries TRBV5-1 and TRBJ1-6; perhaps TRBD1 as D (6 bases). The CDR3 runs 14 residues. V lost 1 base and J lost 5, with 7 bases in between. Germline values: CDR1 SGHRS, CDR2 YFSETQ. In DNA, the CDR3 is TGCGCCAGCAGCTTGCCAGGGGATAATTCACCCCTCCACTTT. This encodes CASSLPGDNSPLHF.

The gene calls are TRBV6-5 and TRBJ2-7; D unresolved. Trimming removed 6 bases at V and 4 bases at J, with 13 bases between. The CDR3 is 13 residues long. In germline, CDR1 is MNHEY, CDR2 SVGAGI. The CDR3 nucleotides are TGTGCCAGCAGGCCTCGAGAGTCATACGAGCAGTACTTC. The encoded protein is CASRPRESYEQYF.